In its sample, the clone carrying this TCR beta chain was seen many times. Its matching antigen is unknown. This sample is part of a study of CD8 T cells in ankylosing spondylitis. General study findings and limits: There was a TCR beta motif, made of several highly homologous variants, that appeared characteristic of ankylosing spondylitis blood. Before this, some motif variants had been reported in reactive arthritis synovial fluid and blood.

In TCRdb, the 5' RACE reads were re-called with MiXCR into one record per CDR3 protein. Here the sample spans under 550,000 distinct CDR3 sequences, roughly 26% being singletons. Germline assignment: CDR1 SGHDN and CDR2 FVKESK. CDR3 length equals 14 residues. Trimming pared 1 base from V and 7 bases from J, leaving 8 bases between. The chain links TRBV14 to TRBJ1-6, with no clear D. This receptor was identified in a male donor with ankylosing spondylitis. Material for sequencing was blood, either unsorted or a sorted T cell fraction (not recorded which). The CDR3 bases are TGTGCCAGCAGCCAAGGACGGGAAAATTCACCCCTCCACTTT. Amino acid sequence: CASSQGRENSPLHF.